What follows are 25 T cell receptor beta chains derived from one specimen sequenced in a study of T cells after yellow fever vaccination. TCRdb redid the calling of the 5' RACE reads with MiXCR, one entry per CDR3 protein. The sample holds 500,000 to 650,000 distinct CDR3 sequences; less than 15% are singletons and the top ten take 11% to 15%. The sequencing used PBMCs, collected on the day of the yellow fever booster vaccination. The receptor set was obtained from a man aged 25 to 45 who received the YFV17D yellow fever vaccine.

The rearrangement uses TRBV6-2 or TRBV6-3 and TRBJ2-5; D is unresolved. The germline gives CDR1 MNHEY, CDR2 SVGEGT. The V gene lost 1 base and the J gene lost 1 base, with 7 bases spanning the gap. This CDR3 comprises 14 residues. The CDR3 sequence is CASSYLTTQETQYF. Here the CDR3 DNA reads TGTGCCAGCAGTTACTTAACAACCCAAGAGACCCAGTACTTC.

The chain couples TRBV11-2 to TRBJ1-6; D is ambiguous. V shed 3 bases and J shed 6 bases, with 18 bases lying between them. The CDR3 is 17 residues long. Germline values: CDR1 SGHAT, CDR2 FQNNGV. In nucleotides, the CDR3 is TGTGCCAGCAGCTTTATCGTTCGGCAGGCCGCTAATTCACCCCTCCACTTT. Translated: CASSFIVRQAANSPLHF.

The chain employs TRBV30 and TRBJ2-1; the D gene is possibly TRBD2 (6 bases). Germline loops: CDR1 GTSNPN, CDR2 SVGIG (reference sequence). The CDR3 spans 15 residues. The V gene lost 3 bases and the J gene lost 3 bases, with 15 bases spanning the gap. Here the CDR3 reads CAWRGGSGRYNEQFF. In DNA form, the CDR3 reads TGTGCCTGGAGGGGAGGTAGCGGTCGCTACAATGAGCAGTTCTTC. Drawing the rest from reference TRBV30 and TRBJ2-1, the complete variable domain is SQTIHQWPATLVQPVGSPLSLECTVEGTSNPNLYWYRQAAGRGLQLLFYSVGIGQISSEVPQNLSASRPQDRQFILSSKKLLLSDSGFYLCAWRGGSGRYNEQFFGPGTRLTVL.

About this clonotype itself: Since a much larger clone is just one base distant, this may be a read error. The chain couples TRBV7-9 to TRBJ1-1; 8 bases align to TRBD1. Germline loops: CDR1 SEHNR, CDR2 FQNEAQ (reference sequence). The CDR3 sequence is 15 residues long. The CDR3 nucleotides read TGTGCCAGCAGCTTAGGGCAGGGGGCGAACACTGAAGATTTCTTT. It specifies CASSLGQGANTEDFF.

The CDR3, as DNA: TGTGCCTGGAGGGGCTTAGGGGCTCGGTCCTACAATGAGCAGTTCTTC. Translation gives CAWRGLGARSYNEQFF. The gene calls are TRBV30 and TRBJ2-1, with D perhaps TRBD1 (5 bases). Germline assignment: CDR1 GTSNPN and CDR2 SVGIG (reference sequence). CDR3 length: 16 residues. V was cut by 3 bases and J by 1 base, with 16 bases left in between.

The chain couples TRBV20-1 to TRBJ2-7, with D hard to call. CDR3 length: 11 residues. The V gene's germline CDR1 is DFQATT and CDR2 SNEGSKA (reference sequence). Trimming removed 1 base at V and 8 bases at J, with 9 bases between. The CDR3 protein is CSARGGEQQYF. The CDR3 nucleotides are TGCAGTGCTAGAGGCGGAGAGCAGCAGTACTTC.

The V and J genes are TRBV5-1 and TRBJ2-7, with D maybe TRBD1 (5 bases). This CDR3 is built from 13 residues. The germline V and J ends were trimmed by 4 bases and 0 bases, with 8 bases remaining between them. CDR1 SGHRS and CDR2 YFSETQ come from the germline V gene. CDR3: CASSLRASYEQYF. As DNA, the CDR3 is TGCGCCAGCAGCCTCAGGGCCTCCTACGAGCAGTACTTC.

The J gene is TRBJ2-7, the V gene TRBV2; 8 positions match TRBD2. Germline values: CDR1 SNHLY, CDR2 FYNNEI. CDR3 length: 14 amino acids. The V and J ends lost 4 bases and 6 bases, in that order; junction bases with no gene match: 8. CDR3 protein: CASSGRFSGAEQYF. The CDR3 bases are TGTGCCAGCAGTGGCCGGTTTAGCGGGGCCGAGCAGTACTTC.

This clonotype was recorded many times. This chain joins TRBV7-9 and TRBJ2-5; 7 nucleotides line up with TRBD1. Trimming cost V 4 bases and J 4 bases; bases outside gene matches: 18. Germline V lookup: CDR1 SEHNR, CDR2 FQNEAQ (reference sequence). This CDR3 has 18 amino acids. The CDR3 DNA sequence: TGTGCCAGCAGCTCACGACAGGGTGGGGGCGATGTGAGAGAGACCCAGTACTTC. Protein sequence: CASSSRQGGGDVRETQYF. Supplemented by reference TRBV7-9 and TRBJ2-5, the full variable domain reads DTGVSQNPRHKITKRGQNVTFRCDPISEHNRLYWYRQTLGQGPEFLTYFQNEAQLEKSRLLSDRFSAERPKGSFSTLEIQRTEQGDSAMYLCASSSRQGGGDVRETQYFGPGTRLLVL.

The chain has TRBV15 and TRBJ2-7; D is perhaps TRBD1 or TRBD2 (5 bases each). Trimming pared 3 bases from V and 0 bases from J, leaving 18 bases between. Germline V gene data show CDR1 as LNHNV and CDR2 as YYDKDF (reference sequence). The CDR3 runs to 17 residues. CDR3 DNA: TGTGCCACCAGCAGCCCCCAGGGACGGAGGAGCTCCTACGAGCAGTACTTC. This codes for CATSSPQGRRSSYEQYF.

This clonotype was seen only a few times. CDR3 DNA: TGTGCCAGCAGAGCGGGACAGGGGAACACCGGGGAGCTGTTTTTT. Translating gives CASRAGQGNTGELFF. The chain employs TRBV2 and TRBJ2-2; TRBD1 matches at 9 bases. The ends lost 6 bases at V and 1 base at J; junction bases unmatched: 3. CDR3 length: 15 amino acids. CDR1 and CDR2 (germline): SNHLY, FYNNEI. Based on the CDR3 plus reference TRBV2 and TRBJ2-2, the full variable domain is EPEVTQTPSHQVTQMGQEVILRCVPISNHLYFYWYRQILGQKVEFLVSFYNNEISEKSEIFDDQFSVERPDGSNFTLKIRSTKLEDSAMYFCASRAGQGNTGELFFGEGSRLTVL.

This clonotype has just a few counts. The rearrangement uses TRBV20-1 and TRBJ2-1; perhaps TRBD2 as D (6 bases). The CDR3 spans 14 residues. Trimming left V 5 bases short and J 4 bases short, with 15 bases between. CDR1 DFQATT and CDR2 SNEGSKA come from the germline V gene (reference sequence). The CDR3 here is CSAQLAGSYNEQFF. CDR3 sequence (DNA): TGCAGTGCTCAACTGGCGGGGTCTTACAATGAGCAGTTCTTC.

Only a few counts were recorded for this clonotype. The chain couples TRBV27 to TRBJ2-2; weak D call: TRBD2 (6 bases). Trimming took off 3 bases at V and 6 bases at J, with 20 bases between the two ends. In germline, CDR1 is MNHEY, CDR2 SMNVEV (reference sequence). The CDR3 runs 17 residues. The CDR3 region has the DNA TGTGCCAGCAGTTTCGCCAGTGTGGCTAGCGTACCCGGGGAGCTGTTTTTT. Its translation is CASSFASVASVPGELFF.

This clonotype came up a few times. The rearrangement links TRBV7-2 to TRBJ2-7; possibly TRBD2 for D (6 bases). There are 14 residues in the CDR3. V was pared by 5 bases and J by 2 bases, with 13 bases between. CDR1 is SGHTA and CDR2 is FQGNSA in the germline V gene. In DNA form, the CDR3 reads TGTGCCAGCAGCGTTAGCGGACTAACCTACGAGCAGTACTTC. Protein product: CASSVSGLTYEQYF.

The genes are TRBV20-1 and TRBJ2-5; the D gene is possibly TRBD2 (5 bases). The germline V gene has CDR1 DFQATT and CDR2 SNEGSKA (reference sequence). The germline V and J ends were trimmed by 3 bases and 1 base, with 15 bases remaining between them. CDR3 length: 15 amino acids. CDR3: CSASREGGLQETQYF. The CDR3 DNA reads as TGCAGTGCTAGCCGCGAAGGAGGCCTCCAAGAGACCCAGTACTTC.

This clonotype was found a few times. The chain couples TRBV12-3 or TRBV12-4 to TRBJ1-6; 10 nucleotides align to TRBD1. V dropped 6 bases and J dropped 11; count of bases not matched to a gene: 7. The CDR3 length is 14 residues. CDR3 residues: CASSPGQGRTPLHF. CDR3 DNA sequence: TGTGCCAGCAGCCCGGGACAGGGGCGGACACCCCTCCACTTT.

This clonotype was seen a few times. The chain carries TRBV30 and TRBJ2-5; either TRBD1 or TRBD2 may supply D (5 bases each). The V end lost 5 bases, the J end lost 1 base, and 17 bases lay between the germline ends. This CDR3 region has 15 residues. Germline values: CDR1 GTSNPN, CDR2 SVGIG (reference sequence). In nucleotides, the CDR3 is TGTGCCTGGTCCCCGGGACGGCCAGCCCAAGAGACCCAGTACTTC. Translating it yields CAWSPGRPAQETQYF.

J is TRBJ1-2 and V is TRBV6-1; TRBD1 aligns across 8 bases. The CDR3 sequence is 13 residues long. Per germline, CDR1 MNHNS and CDR2 SASEGT. The V segment lost 5 bases and the J segment 3 bases; nucleotides outside the gene matches: 2. CDR3 in amino acids: CASSTTGDYGYTF. The CDR3 region has the DNA TGTGCCAGCAGTACGACAGGGGACTATGGCTACACCTTC.

This clonotype showed up just a few times. This sequence joins TRBV5-1 and TRBJ2-1; 10 bases align to TRBD2. Unmatched junction bases numbered 3, after V lost 8 bases and J lost 1 base. The CDR3 has 14 residues. Germline CDR1 reads SGHRS; CDR2 reads YFSETQ. The DNA of the CDR3 is TGCGCCAGTCAAGCGGGAGGGTCCTACAATGAGCAGTTCTTC. This gives the protein CASQAGGSYNEQFF.

This clonotype was counted between two and nine times. J is TRBJ2-7 and V is TRBV5-1; D may be TRBD1 or TRBD2 (5 bases each). CDR3 length: 14 amino acids. CDR1 and CDR2 from the germline V gene are SGHRS and YFSETQ. Trimming shortened V by 6 bases and J by 0 bases, and 13 bases separated the two germline ends. As DNA, the CDR3 is TGCGCCAGCACCTCCGGGACCCTCTCCTACGAGCAGTACTTC. Translation: CASTSGTLSYEQYF.

This clonotype was detected many times. The chain joins TRBV20-1 to TRBJ2-1; possibly TRBD1 for D (6 bases). CDR1 DFQATT and CDR2 SNEGSKA come from the germline V gene (reference sequence). V shed 7 bases and J shed 6 bases, with 13 bases lying between them. The CDR3 has 12 amino acids. This CDR3 is CSVGQSSNEQFF. The CDR3 DNA is TGCAGTGTTGGACAGTCGAGCAATGAGCAGTTCTTC.

This clonotype was recorded at least ten times. V gene TRBV20-1 combines with J gene TRBJ2-2, with 11 bases aligning to TRBD2. Germline V lookup: CDR1 DFQATT, CDR2 SNEGSKA (reference sequence). The CDR3 runs to 14 residues. The CDR3 loop is CGVLAGGNTGELFF. The CDR3 DNA is TGCGGCGTCCTAGCGGGAGGGAACACCGGGGAGCTGTTTTTT.

This clonotype was seen a few times. This chain links TRBV9 with TRBJ2-3, with D possibly TRBD2 on 6 matching bases. V lost 2 bases and J lost 0, with 10 bases in between. Looked up from germline, CDR1 is SGDLS and CDR2 is YYNGEE. The CDR3 length is 15 residues. The CDR3 nucleotides read TGTGCCAGCAGCGTCGGGGGACTCAGCACAGATACGCAGTATTTT. Protein: CASSVGGLSTDTQYF.

This clonotype was detected only a few times. The chain is built from TRBV6-1 and TRBJ2-1, with D uncertain. Germline loops: CDR1 MNHNS, CDR2 SASEGT. The CDR3 loop spans 14 amino acids. Trimming removed 3 bases at V and 4 bases at J, with 10 bases between. CDR3 residues: CASSDRRTYNEQFF. The CDR3 DNA reads as TGTGCCAGCAGTGATCGACGGACGTACAATGAGCAGTTCTTC.

The CDR3 DNA is TGTGCCACCAGCAGGAGTGGGATAGATACGCAGTATTTT. This gives the protein CATSRSGIDTQYF. The chain has TRBV15 and TRBJ2-3; no definite D call. This CDR3 comprises 13 residues. The germline V gene has CDR1 LNHNV and CDR2 YYDKDF (reference sequence). The V end was cut by 3 bases, the J end by 5 bases, with 9 bases between.